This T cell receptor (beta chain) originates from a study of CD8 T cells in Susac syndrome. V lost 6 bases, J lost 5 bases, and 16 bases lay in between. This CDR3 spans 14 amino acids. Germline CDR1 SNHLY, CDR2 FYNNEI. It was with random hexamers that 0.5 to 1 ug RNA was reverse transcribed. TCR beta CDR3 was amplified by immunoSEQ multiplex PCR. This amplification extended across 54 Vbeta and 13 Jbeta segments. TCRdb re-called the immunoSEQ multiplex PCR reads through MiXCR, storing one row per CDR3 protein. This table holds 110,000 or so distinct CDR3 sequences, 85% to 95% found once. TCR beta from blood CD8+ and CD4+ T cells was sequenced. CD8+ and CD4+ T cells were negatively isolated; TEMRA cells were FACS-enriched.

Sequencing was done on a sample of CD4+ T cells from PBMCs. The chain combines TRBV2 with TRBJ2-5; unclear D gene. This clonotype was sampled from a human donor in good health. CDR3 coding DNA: TGTGCCAGCAGGGACCGGACCCTTGGGGAGACCCAGTACTTC. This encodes CASRDRTLGETQYF.